The next 7 T cell receptor beta chains were all read from a single sample in a study of T-cell memory formation after mild COVID-19. TCRdb independently ran MiXCR on the 5' RACE reads; one entry per CDR3 protein. The sample records about 400,000 distinct CDR3 sequences, under 20% being singletons. The specimen was PBMCs or a T cell subset sorted from them (not recorded which). The source of these receptors is a man aged 18 to 29 who had mild COVID-19 (a few samples of this study predate the infection). Cell type and time point are not known.

There are a few counts of this clonotype. Written as DNA, the CDR3 is TGCGCCATTTCGCGGATCGGGTTGTCCCTGACCTACGAGCAGTACTTC. This translates into CAISRIGLSLTYEQYF. The gene calls are TRBV10-2 and TRBJ2-7; D gene uncertain. The V end was cut by 10 bases, the J end by 2 bases, with 24 bases between. The CDR3 sequence is 16 residues long. Germline loops: CDR1 WSHSY, CDR2 SAAADI.

The chain is built from TRBV7-2 and TRBJ2-2; D may be TRBD1 (6 bases). The length of the CDR3 is 14 residues. Germline CDR1 SGHTA, CDR2 FQGNSA. V lost 2 bases and J 6 bases, leaving 10 bases between the germline ends. The CDR3 region has the DNA TGTGCCAGCAGCTTAAACAGGGAATCCGGGGAGCTGTTTTTT. It codes for CASSLNRESGELFF.

The chain couples TRBV12-3 or TRBV12-4 to TRBJ2-3; the D gene is possibly TRBD1 (5 bases). The CDR3 totals 16 residues. Trimming removed 1 base at V and 0 bases at J, with 11 bases between. The CDR3 nucleotides are TGTGCCAGCAGTTTAGGGCAGGGCACTAGCACAGATACGCAGTATTTT. It encodes CASSLGQGTSTDTQYF.

This clonotype was detected only a few times. The chain combines TRBV6-5 with TRBJ2-3; D perhaps matches TRBD2 (5 bases). The CDR3 sequence is 15 residues long. Deletions cut 6 bases from V and 6 bases from J, with 19 bases between. The V gene's germline CDR1 is MNHEY and CDR2 SVGAGI. The CDR3 protein is CASRFGNHNPDTQYF. Written as DNA, the CDR3 is TGTGCCAGCAGGTTCGGGAATCACAACCCCGATACGCAGTATTTT.

This clonotype was counted many times. The chain links TRBV5-1 to TRBJ1-1, with D perhaps TRBD1 (6 bases). The germline gives CDR1 SGHRS, CDR2 YFSETQ. CDR3 length: 13 amino acids. Trimming took off 6 bases at V and 5 bases at J, with 14 bases between the two ends. The CDR3: CASMRGAMTEAFF. The CDR3 coding sequence is TGCGCCAGCATGCGGGGGGCGATGACTGAAGCTTTCTTT.

This clonotype was seen more than once but under ten times. The J gene is TRBJ1-4, the V gene TRBV6-5; 9 bases are shared with TRBD1. CDR1 and CDR2 from the germline V gene are MNHEY and SVGAGI. V lost 1 base to trimming and J lost 7 bases; unmatched junction nucleotides: 7. This CDR3 has 16 amino acids. CDR3 protein: CASSYYTGTGLEKLFF. CDR3 coding DNA: TGTGCCAGCAGTTACTATACCGGGACAGGGCTTGAAAAACTGTTTTTT.

This chain connects TRBV24-1 to TRBJ2-3; 10 bases align to TRBD1. CDR3 length equals 15 residues. Germline V lookup: CDR1 KGHDR, CDR2 SFDVKD. After removal of 4 bases from V and 5 bases from J, the junction contained 5 bases not matched to a gene. The CDR3 DNA reads TGTGCCACCAGTGACCGGACAGGGGGAGTAGATACGCAGTATTTT. Translating it yields CATSDRTGGVDTQYF.